These T cell receptor beta chains were read from a single sample in a study of blood T cell repertoires in COVID-19. Assay used: immunoSEQ multiplex PCR; TCRdb lists only in-frame clones, some missing. The table lists 200,000 to 250,000 clones, approximately 84% of them singletons. The sample comprised peripheral blood. These receptors all come from a woman under 40 who had recovered from COVID-19. CDR3s include the opening cysteine and the closing phenylalanine or tryptophan. Each record gives: J gene, V gene, CDR3 length, clone size, D gene, CDR3 DNA, CDR3 protein. The D gene is left open where the match is weak. Not all rows give a size; the values are once, few, many and, for expanded clones, a class.

>TRBJ2-7|TRBV5-6|15|NA|TRBD1
TGTGCCAGCAGCTTTTCCGGGACAGACCCCTACGAGCAGTACTTC
CASSFSGTDPYEQYF
>TRBJ2-3|TRBV11-3|18|NA|TRBD2
TGTGCCAGCAGCCTGAACTCGCTGCCAGCGGGGGGCACAGATACGCAGTATTTT
CASSLNSLPAGGTDTQYF
>TRBJ2-1|TRBV15|15|NA|TRBD1
TGTGCCACCAGCGGGGCGGGGACAGGTCCCAATGAGCAGTTCTTC
CATSGAGTGPNEQFF
>TRBJ2-1|TRBV10-2|16|NA|TRBD1
TGCGCCAGCAGTAGCGCCGGGACAGGCCTCTACAATGAGCAGTTCTTC
CASSSAGTGLYNEQFF
>TRBJ1-4|TRBV11-2|17|NA|TRBD1
TGTGCCAGCAGCCCCGGGCCAGGGGGGACGGTTCGGGAAAAACTGTTTTTT
CASSPGPGGTVREKLFF
>TRBJ2-7|TRBV27|17|NA|TRBD1
TGTGCCAGCAGTTTATTATTTGGTGGGACAGGGAGAAACGAGCAGTACTTC
CASSLLFGGTGRNEQYF
>TRBJ2-7|TRBV19|13|NA|NA
TGTGCCAGTAGTTTAATAACGGGGGACGAGCAGTACTTC
CASSLITGDEQYF
>TRBJ1-4|TRBV25-1|14|once|TRBD1
TGTGCCAGCAAAAGGGGGCACACTAATGAAAAACTGTTTTTT
CASKRGHTNEKLFF
>TRBJ2-7|TRBV5-1|15|NA|TRBD2
TGCGCCAGCAGCTTGGCAGCGGGGAATTTATACGAGCAGTACTTC
CASSLAAGNLYEQYF
>TRBJ1-1|TRBV14|16|NA|TRBD1
TGTGCCAGCAGCCAAGATCGGGACAGGGGGAACACTGAAGCTTTCTTT
CASSQDRDRGNTEAFF
>TRBJ2-3|TRBV5-1|13|NA|TRBD1
TGCGCCAGCGGTGACAGGGTTGCAGATACGCAGTATTTT
CASGDRVADTQYF
>TRBJ1-6|TRBV9|16|NA|NA
TGTGCCAGCAGCGTAGCCGGGGAATCCTATAATTCACCCCTCCACTTT
CASSVAGESYNSPLHF
>TRBJ1-2|TRBV19|15|NA|NA
TGTGCCAGTAGTGACGAGCCGACAGTGGGGTATGGCTACACCTTC
CASSDEPTVGYGYTF
>TRBJ2-7|TRBV5-1|17|few|TRBD1
TGCGCCAGCAGCCCGTCCCGGGACAGGGCGAGCTCCTACGAGCAGTACTTC
CASSPSRDRASSYEQYF
>TRBJ2-1|TRBV2|12|NA|NA
TGTGCCAGCAGTGAAGTAGCAACCGAGCAGTTCTTC
CASSEVATEQFF
>TRBJ2-3|TRBV2|14|NA|NA
TGTGCCAGCACGGCGGGGTCAGTCTCCAATGCGCAGTATTTT
CASTAGSVSNAQYF
>TRBJ1-6|TRBV27|14|NA|NA
TGTGCCAGCAGTTTAGCGCCGGCAGGATCACCCCTCCACTTT
CASSLAPAGSPLHF
>TRBJ2-7|TRBV4-2|12|NA|NA
TGTGCCAGCAGTACCCTAGGCTACGAGCAGTACTTC
CASSTLGYEQYF
>TRBJ2-3|TRBV5-1|16|once|TRBD2
TGCGCCAGCAGCTCCGGTCGGGGGGGCGGTACAGATACGCAGTATTTT
CASSSGRGGGTDTQYF
>TRBJ1-5|TRBV19|16|NA|TRBD1
TGTGCCAGTAGAAAGGGACAGGACTATAGCAATCAGCCCCAGCATTTT
CASRKGQDYSNQPQHF
>TRBJ1-5|TRBV5-6|14|NA|NA
TGTGCCAGCAGCTTCAGGGGAGGCAATCAGCCCCAGCATTTT
CASSFRGGNQPQHF
>TRBJ1-1|TRBV3-1/TRBV3-2|15|NA|TRBD1
TGTGCCAGCAGCCAGCTATGGGACAGGAGCACTGAAGCTTTCTTT
CASSQLWDRSTEAFF
>TRBJ2-3|TRBV30|11|NA|NA
TGTGCCTGCACTTCCACAGATACGCAGTATTTT
CACTSTDTQYF
>TRBJ1-1|TRBV3-1/TRBV3-2|14|NA|NA
TGTGCCAGCAGCCCGGGTCGGGTCGACACTGAAGCTTTCTTT
CASSPGRVDTEAFF
>TRBJ2-6|TRBV5-4|16|NA|NA
TGTGCCAGCAGCTTCGGTACTAGGCCCGGGGCCAACGTCCTGACTTTC
CASSFGTRPGANVLTF
>TRBJ1-2|TRBV5-5|15|NA|TRBD1
TGTGCCAGCAGCTCCCTCCCGGACAGGGGAGATGGCTACACCTTC
CASSSLPDRGDGYTF
>TRBJ2-7|TRBV5-1|17|NA|NA
TGCGCCAGCAGCCCGAGCTTAAACAGGGATTTCGGCTACGAGCAGTACTTC
CASSPSLNRDFGYEQYF
>TRBJ2-1|TRBV2|15|NA|TRBD2
TGTGCCAGCAGTCTACTAGCGGGGGGTAACAATGAGCAGTTCTTC
CASSLLAGGNNEQFF
>TRBJ2-2|TRBV9|15|NA|TRBD1
TGTGCCAGCAGCGTAGCGGGACAGGGGAGCGGGGAGCTGTTTTTT
CASSVAGQGSGELFF
>TRBJ2-7|TRBV2|12|NA|NA
TGTGCCAGCAGCCGGGAATCCTACGAGCAGTACTTC
CASSRESYEQYF
>TRBJ2-1|TRBV19|13|NA|NA
TGTGCCAGTAGCAGCACGGGATTCAATGAGCAGTTCTTC
CASSSTGFNEQFF
>TRBJ2-4|TRBV29-1|12|NA|NA
TGCAGCGTTGGACCCTCGAGGGACATTCAGTACTTC
CSVGPSRDIQYF
>TRBJ2-6|TRBV6-5|15|NA|TRBD1
TGTGCCACCCACAGGGGGCTCGCTGGGGCCAACGTCCTGACTTTC
CATHRGLAGANVLTF
>TRBJ2-6|TRBV4-3|20|NA|NA
TGCGCCAGCAGCCAAGCCATCCGGGGGGACATGACGACTGGGGCCAACGTCCTGACTTTC
CASSQAIRGDMTTGANVLTF
>TRBJ1-1|TRBV24-1|16|NA|NA
TGTGCCACCAGTGATCCCAGTGAGGGGGTGAACACTGAAGCTTTCTTT
CATSDPSEGVNTEAFF